This T cell receptor beta chain was captured in a study of blood T cell repertoires in COVID-19. Study information: Acute and convalescent COVID-19 specimens originated in the United States, Italy and Spain. T cells, B-cell-depleted T cells, or PBMCs provided the cDNA or gDNA that served as material.

Original processing methods: Reference gene primer amplification gave nucleated cell count estimates. Using immunoSEQ multiplex PCR, the repertoire was profiled, and TCRdb retains in-frame clones only, with some absent. Clone size and V and J calls were adopted from that table, with D and trimming inferred from the DNA. Here the sample spans approximately 130,000 clones, just over 75% being singletons. After removal of 6 bases from V and 8 bases from J, the junction contained 8 bases not matched to a gene. CDR3 length: 14 residues. Germline lookup yields CDR1 SNHLY and CDR2 FYNNEI. The clonotype was recovered from a human donor in a cohort sampled during active COVID-19. The sequenced sample consisted of peripheral blood. The chain uses TRBV2 and TRBJ1-4, with 8 bases lining up with TRBD1. The CDR3 sequence: CASSVDRGGEKLFF. The CDR3 nucleotides read TGTGCCAGCAGCGTCGACAGGGGCGGGGAAAAACTGTTTTTT.